The present TCR beta chain was sequenced within a study of cytomegalovirus exposure and HLA in healthy donors (dated by TCRdb to 2016 to 2017). Concerning the study at large: An earlier analysis of approximately 600 of the donors reported about 250 Gb of sequence data and about 100 million unique TCR beta sequences from 150 million to 200 million T cells. Among roughly 400 genotyped donors of the cohort, an average of around 250,000 unique TCR beta nucleotide sequences was sequenced per donor, of which about 18% were non-productive. Every discovery cohort repertoire had been produced on one sequencing platform. The study profiled the T cell repertoires of approximately 700 subjects by immunosequencing and related them to cytomegalovirus serostatus. An early release that covered more than 550 HLA-typed donors contained about 300 gigabases of sequencing data and 75 million to 100 million unique TCR sequences. A later genetic analysis took genome-wide SNP genotypes for about 65% of the 666 donors and used that subset as a discovery cohort. The number of donors typed differed by locus, with 629-630 for A, B, C, DRB1 and DQB1, about 500 for DQA1, about 610 for DPA1, and roughly 450 for DPB1. Roughly 5 DR-DQ haplotypes were handled as single units for association and clustering because linkage in the cohort was strong. Donor age, sex, ethnicity and CMV serostatus were compiled together with the repertoire data. In an earlier analysis of roughly 600 of the donors, high-throughput TCR beta sequencing was used to judge whether each TCR beta V gene segment behaved as functional or pseudogenic. Among the roughly 400 genotyped donors, 75% to 90% belonged to the genetic ancestry cluster associated with self-reported Caucasian donors. To study patterns of TCR occurrence, a later analysis re-analyzed previously published TCR beta repertoires from 500 to 850 donors and added high-resolution HLA genotyping. HLA typing covered class I and class II loci at four-digit resolution. To predict cytomegalovirus infection status, the study brought together high-throughput TCR immunosequencing, statistical association of individual TCRs with disease status, and machine learning. The later analysis used no new phenotypic data to find candidate immune exposures, relying instead on TCR beta sequences and their occurrence across donors. A separate validation cohort of approximately 130 different subjects was used in addition to the roughly 670-subject first cohort. The study aimed to test whether cataloging public T cell receptors could reveal signatures of past pathogen exposure.

The study at large found these results: An association between a missense DCLRE1C variant and V-gene and J-gene trimming of TCR beta chains was found in a later genetic analysis and replicated in an independent cohort. Only TCR beta chains were sequenced in this cohort, and the absence of alpha or paired-chain data limited detectable features. A cluster of highly shared sequence variants was judged likely to be a technical artifact of the sequencing pipeline. A total of 164 TCR beta chains were listed by the study as associated with cytomegalovirus. Because counts were too low, fewer than 20 rarely observed V segments, including chromosome 9 orphons, were excluded from the earlier analysis of roughly 580 of the donors. In a later analysis, several top co-occurrence clusters were reported to appear linked to parvovirus B19, influenza, CMV and Epstein-Barr virus. Cytomegalovirus status was reported to be diagnosed by the classifier with high specificity and sensitivity in both the original and validation cohorts. According to the authors, the approach could potentially be generalized to other disease states and immunological phenotypes. According to a later genetic analysis, donors in an Asian-associated ancestry cluster had fewer N-insertions in productive TCRs than the roughly 660-donor mean. In a later analysis, TCR association rates were found to vary across HLA loci, with the most associated TCRs seen for DRB1 alleles and the fewest for HLA-C alleles. Because the 87-base-pair reads could not distinguish some IMGT-functional V segments, including TRBV6-2 and TRBV6-3, those segments were excluded. A further reported finding was that TCR beta sequences accurately predicted the HLA-A and HLA-B alleles for most subjects in the first cohort. In vitro tests confirmed that a few of the cytomegalovirus-associated TCR beta chains recognize cytomegalovirus antigens. Compared with equally common non-associated chains, HLA-associated TCR beta chains in a later analysis were more clonally expanded and had lower generation probabilities. Correlated functional status among segregating V segments might be attributable to linkage disequilibrium, but an unknown experimental factor could not be ruled out. When HLA alleles, especially DR and DQ, strongly co-occurred, TCR associations were difficult to assign to individual alleles. At a false discovery rate of 0.05, a later analysis linked 15,000 to 20,000 TCR beta sequences to specific HLA alleles. Broadly in line with IMGT annotations, most TCR beta V segments showed up in productive rearrangements about 90% or about 30% of the time in an earlier analysis of about 500 of the donors. CMV serostatus was the only immune exposure information available for the cohort. While some public TCRs were present in many individuals, most TCR sequences turned up only very rarely across donors. Roughly uniform sequencing depth across donors was assumed in presence/absence analyses, although this assumption may not hold. Because some donors lacked HLA typing at each locus, the association tests relied only on the typed subset. A later analysis found that most CMV-associated TCR beta chains appeared HLA-restricted, with HLA associations seemingly driven largely by CMV exposure.

Receptors were amplified or captured by the immunoSEQ multiplex PCR assay. For the multiplex PCR, a mixture combining 60 forward primers for TCR Vbeta segments and 13 reverse primers for TCR Jbeta segments was used. The CDR3 region of rearranged TCR beta genes was amplified from genomic DNA with a multiplex PCR assay. Amplified TCR beta libraries were sequenced as 87-base-pair reads on the Illumina HiSeq System. For the original study's pipeline: Across the 600 to 700 repertoires, a later analysis counted 60 million to 90 million unique TCR beta chains, around 11 million of which were shared by at least two donors. Raw reads were error-corrected and collapsed into unique sequences with a nearest-neighbor algorithm that merged closely related sequences to remove PCR and sequencing errors. CDR3 sequences were aligned to IMGT reference sequences to assign V, D and J gene segments. For a sequence to be retained, a match of at least six nucleotides was required to both a V gene segment and a J gene segment. Rearrangements were classified as productive when the CDR3 lacked stop codons and remained in frame with V and J, and all other rearrangements were classified as non-productive. CDR3 was defined according to IMGT convention as the region running from the second conserved V-encoded cysteine to the conserved J-encoded phenylalanine. The earlier analysis of fewer than 750 of the donors excluded sequences that lacked an unambiguous match to a single V gene segment. In an earlier analysis of several hundred of the donors, V segments were called functional above 56.7% productive rearrangements and were called segregating when the between-donor standard deviation exceeded 5%. A statistical classification framework was built for diagnosing cytomegalovirus status from the catalog of TCR beta chain sequences. A later analysis assigned V and J genes by comparing TCR nucleotide sequences with IMGT/GENE-DB human TR gene sequences. The TCRdist pipeline was used in a later analysis to assign CDR3 sequences and most-parsimonious VDJ recombination scenarios. In a later analysis, each TCR beta chain was defined by its CDR3 amino acid sequence together with its V-gene family, and reads lacking a unique V-gene family were excluded. In a later analysis, nearly 600 highly shared, low-generation-probability nucleotide sequences were removed to address suspected cross-contamination and a sequencing artifact. In a later analysis, a clonal expansion index was calculated for each public chain from normalized within-repertoire ranks of inferred template counts. In a later analysis, generation probabilities were computed using a VDJ recombination model fitted to out-of-frame rearrangements, and the results were checked against IGoR. A later analysis scored TCR-TCR, TCR-HLA and TCR-CMV co-occurrence with hypergeometric tests, applying a repertoire-size bias correction to TCR pairs. A later analysis estimated false discovery rates by permuting HLA or CMV assignments 20 times. In a later analysis, co-occurring TCRs were grouped with DBSCAN, and TCRdist sequence similarity was added when clustering was performed within HLA-allele-positive subsets. For co-occurrence clustering, repertoires with fewer than 30,000 or more than 120,000 public chains were excluded, along with 5 or 6 repertoires with anomalous nucleotide sharing. The source is immuneACCESS, and TCRdb retained only in-frame sequences with V and J called. Part of the clones is not carried over; for the studies checked, unresolved V genes explain less than half of this, and the remainder is unexplained. V, J and clone size are taken as reported in that table, and D and trimming were inferred from the DNA itself. The sample table holds around 180,000 clones, of which approximately 84% were seen once. Roughly 0.2% of the sample is in the top ten clones.

The cohort was made up of approximately 670 healthy bone marrow donors. Cohort members were all nominally healthy when sampled, although unrecorded immune exposures were likely present. The donor was CMV seronegative and belonged to the group of more than 300 seronegative cohort members. Each donor provided a peripheral blood sample, and peripheral blood mononuclear cells were used for TCR beta sequencing. Genomic DNA extraction from the blood cell samples was performed with the Qiagen DNeasy Blood Extraction Kit. Including the terminal cysteine and phenylalanine, the CDR3 comprises 13 residues. Just CDR3 DNA is preserved here, 39 bases in frame from base 1. Via the germline V gene (reference sequence), CDR1 is LNHDA and CDR2 SQIVND. Germline trimming: 5 bases from V, 7 bases from J; junction bases outside gene matches: 2. Details on this clone: It lacks a known antigen. Base qualities are not at hand, and no much larger clone is one base apart.

Sequenced material: PBMCs. The V gene is TRBV19 and the J gene is TRBJ1-2, with 12 bases aligning to TRBD1. The clonotype originates from a girl under three years old in good health and CMV-seronegative. The CDR3 region reads CASSPGQGAGYTF. The nucleotide sequence reads TGTGCCAGTAGTCCGGGACAGGGGGCTGGCTACACCTTC.